The TCR beta chain described here comes from a study of shared clonotypes between healthy human individuals. Sequenced by immunoSEQ multiplex PCR; TCRdb stores in-frame clones only, minus some. The sample consists of over a million clones, around 98% of them appearing once. Sequencing input: naive CD4+ T cells sorted from blood. Indicated subset: CD45RA+ positively selected. This clonotype was obtained from a man aged 25 to 40 in good health.

The CDR3 DNA is TGTGCCAGCAGACCTCTAGCGGGAGGGGTTAATGAGCAGTTCTTC. It specifies CASRPLAGGVNEQFF. The rearrangement joins TRBV7-9 to TRBJ2-1; 12 nucleotides match TRBD2. Trimming cost V 6 bases and J 7 bases; bases outside gene matches: 7. The germline gives CDR1 SEHNR, CDR2 FQNEAQ (reference sequence). The CDR3 runs 15 residues.